The TCR beta chain under discussion was sequenced for a study of beta chain features in type 1 diabetes. Germline V gene sequence: CDR1 SGHTA, CDR2 FQGNSA. The CDR3 sequence is 15 residues long. V trimming: 3 bases; J trimming: 3 bases; junction bases outside the gene matches: 3. Expressed TCRB transcripts were sequenced, since all the RNA that had been isolated was reverse transcribed. About 3.6 million reads was the average for naive, central memory and regulatory T cell samples. Libraries were prepared by immunoSEQ multiplex PCR; TCRdb keeps only in-frame clonotypes and omits some of them. The table lists 810,000 or so clones, roughly 15% of them singletons. Notes on the study in general: Here, the possible influence of HLA type (on TCRB rearrangement) remained unresolved. PCR might pick shorter templates more often, in the same way for patients and controls. Within each of all four CD4+ subsets, Type 1 diabetes patients had TCRB CDR3s that were moderately but significantly shorter.

In the case of this clone: The antigen is unknown. This sample also contains other DNA sequences that code for the same CDR3.

This sequence originates from a woman between 18 and 29 years old in good health. The genes are TRBV7-2 and TRBJ2-7, with 12 bases aligning to TRBD2. Sequenced: naive CD4+ T cells from blood. In DNA form, the CDR3 reads TGTGCCAGCAGCTTGGGACTAGCGGGTGGCTACGAGCAGTACTTC. Protein sequence: CASSLGLAGGYEQYF. Using reference TRBV7-2 and TRBJ2-7 for the parts outside the CDR3, the full variable domain is GAGVSQSPSNKVTEKGKDVELRCDPISGHTALYWYRQSLGQGLEFLIYFQGNSAPDKSGLPSDRFSAERTGGSVSTLTIQRTQQEDSAVYLCASSLGLAGGYEQYFGPGTRLTVT.